This TCR beta chain was recorded in a study of T cell responses to AZD1222 COVID-19 vaccine. For the study at large: Pooled together were second doses at about 4 or about 12 weeks.

Broader study findings: Clonal diversity was possibly underestimated, and white British individuals and females predominated among donors. No repertoire was sampled before or during the peak T cell response, only after it. Once two AZD1222 doses were given, Spike-specific TCR breadth and depth went up.

Germline values: CDR1 LGHNT, CDR2 FRNRAP. CDR3 length: 12 amino acids. The germline V and J ends were trimmed by 8 bases and 9 bases, with 11 bases remaining between them. A word on this clone: No antigen is known for it.

The protocol was immunoSEQ multiplex PCR, while the TCRdb copy is restricted to in-frame clones and leaves out a portion. The table lists fewer than 300,000 clones, 93% of them singletons. This specimen was peripheral blood, taken on day 0 of AZD1222 vaccination. This TCR was recovered from an adult in good health. The chain has TRBV12-5 and TRBJ2-6; either TRBD1 or TRBD2 may fit D (5 bases each). CDR3 protein: CASPRDGNVLTF. As DNA, the CDR3 is TGTGCTAGTCCCCGGGACGGCAACGTCCTGACTTTC.